The clone carrying this TCR beta chain showed up just a few times. The junction differs from germline at one of its ends, possibly a read error. The data derive from a study of cytomegalovirus exposure and HLA in healthy donors. Germline V gene sequence: CDR1 MDHEN, CDR2 SYDVKM. CDR3 length equals 13 residues. The PCR had 60 Vbeta and 13 Jbeta primers. Data came from immunoSEQ multiplex PCR; TCRdb stores just in-frame clones and leaves some out. The sample yields some 140,000 clones, 80% seen once. The TCR sequence derives from a man aged 25 to 40 in good health. Sample: PBMCs. The chain joins TRBV28 to TRBJ2-7; TRBD1 might be the D (6 bases). CDR3 amino acids: CASSSTDRLPGNF. The CDR3 DNA reads TGTGCCAGCAGTTCTACAGACAGGCTCCCCGGGAACTTC. Combining the CDR3 with reference TRBV28 and TRBJ2-7 gives the whole variable domain DVKVTQSSRYLVKRTGEKVFLECVQDMDHENMFWYRQDPGLGLRLIYFSYDVKMKEKGDIPEGYSVSREKKERFSLILESASTNQTSMYLCASSSTDRLPGNFGPGTRLTVT.